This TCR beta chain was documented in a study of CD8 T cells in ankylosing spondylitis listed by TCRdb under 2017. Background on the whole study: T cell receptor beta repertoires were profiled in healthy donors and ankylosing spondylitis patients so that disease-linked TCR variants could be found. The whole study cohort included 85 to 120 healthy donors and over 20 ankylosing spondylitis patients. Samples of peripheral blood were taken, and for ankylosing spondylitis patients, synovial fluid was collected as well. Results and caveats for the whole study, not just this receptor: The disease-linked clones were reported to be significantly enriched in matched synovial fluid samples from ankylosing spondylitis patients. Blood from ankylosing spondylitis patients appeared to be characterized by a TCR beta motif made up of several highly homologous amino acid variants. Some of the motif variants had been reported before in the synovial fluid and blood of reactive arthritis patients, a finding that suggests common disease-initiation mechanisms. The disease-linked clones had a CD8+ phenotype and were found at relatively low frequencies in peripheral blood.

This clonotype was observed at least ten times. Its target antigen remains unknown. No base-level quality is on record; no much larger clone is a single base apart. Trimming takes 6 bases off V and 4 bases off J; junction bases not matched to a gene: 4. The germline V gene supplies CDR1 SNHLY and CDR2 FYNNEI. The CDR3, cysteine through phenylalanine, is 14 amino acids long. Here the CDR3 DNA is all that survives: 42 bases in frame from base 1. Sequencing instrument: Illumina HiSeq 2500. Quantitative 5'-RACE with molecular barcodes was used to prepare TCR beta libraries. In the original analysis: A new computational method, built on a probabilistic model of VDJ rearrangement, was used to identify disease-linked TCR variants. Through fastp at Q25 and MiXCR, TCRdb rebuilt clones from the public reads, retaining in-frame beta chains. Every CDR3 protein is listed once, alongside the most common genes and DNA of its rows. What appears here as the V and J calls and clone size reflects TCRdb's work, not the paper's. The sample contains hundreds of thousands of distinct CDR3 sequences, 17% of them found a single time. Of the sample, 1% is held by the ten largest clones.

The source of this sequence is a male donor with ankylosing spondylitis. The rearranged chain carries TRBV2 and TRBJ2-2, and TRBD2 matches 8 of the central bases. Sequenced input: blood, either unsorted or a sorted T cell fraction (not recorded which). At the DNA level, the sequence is TGTGCCAGCAGGACTAGCGAGGGCACCGGGGAGCTGTTTTTT. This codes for CASRTSEGTGELFF.